Sequencing of this T cell receptor (beta chain) was carried out in a study of cytomegalovirus exposure and HLA in healthy donors. Study-wide results and caveats: The classifier was said to identify cytomegalovirus status with high specificity and sensitivity. The majority of TCR sequences were rare, yet some public TCRs appeared in many donors.

Profiling relied on immunoSEQ multiplex PCR, and the TCRdb table lists in-frame clones only, not all of them. The sample shows 130,000 to 150,000 clones, just under 85% of them seen only once. The CDR3 consists of 13 residues. The V end lost 5 bases, the J end lost 6 bases, and 13 bases lay between the germline ends. Germline lookup yields CDR1 MDHEN and CDR2 SYDVKM. The donors were members of the validation cohort, which comprised about 120 subjects and was separate from the first cohort of 600 to 800 subjects. Regarding this clone: Its target is not known.

The sample comprised PBMCs. The TCR comes from a woman in her thirties in good health and CMV-seronegative. The J gene is TRBJ1-2, the V gene TRBV28, with D unclear. The CDR3 DNA reads TGTGCCAGCAGTCTCCCTAATTCGAATGGCTACACCTTC. This gives the protein CASSLPNSNGYTF.